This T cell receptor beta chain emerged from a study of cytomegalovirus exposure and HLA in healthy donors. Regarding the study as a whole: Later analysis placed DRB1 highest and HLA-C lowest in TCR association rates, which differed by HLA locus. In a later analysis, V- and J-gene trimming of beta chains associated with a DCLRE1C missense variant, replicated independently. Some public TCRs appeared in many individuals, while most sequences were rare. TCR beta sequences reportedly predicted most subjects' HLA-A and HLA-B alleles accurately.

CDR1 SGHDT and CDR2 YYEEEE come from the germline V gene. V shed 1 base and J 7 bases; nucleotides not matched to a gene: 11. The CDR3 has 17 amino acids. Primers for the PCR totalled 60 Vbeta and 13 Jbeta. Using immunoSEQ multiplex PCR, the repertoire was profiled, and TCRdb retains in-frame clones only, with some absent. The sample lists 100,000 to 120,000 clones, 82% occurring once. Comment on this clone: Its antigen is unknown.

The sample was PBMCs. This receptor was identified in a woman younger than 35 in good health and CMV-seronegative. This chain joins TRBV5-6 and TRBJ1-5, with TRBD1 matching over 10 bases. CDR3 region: CASSLSGTGVFRQPQHF. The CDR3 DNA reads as TGTGCCAGCAGCTTGTCCGGGACAGGGGTTTTTCGGCAGCCCCAGCATTTT.